Presented here are 21 T cell receptor beta chains from one specimen sequenced in a study of blood T cell repertoires in COVID-19 (dated by TCRdb to 2020 to 2021). The library came from the immunoSEQ multiplex PCR assay. TCRdb mirrors the immuneACCESS table, restricted to in-frame sequences. Some clones are absent from its copies; in checked studies, under half trace to an unresolved V gene, and the reason for the others is unknown. The sample profile shows approximately 220,000 clones; approximately 80% of them were found once. Less than 8% of the sample lies in the top ten. Input material: PBMCs or T cells enriched from blood (not recorded which). Receptors originate from a woman aged 40 to 55 with acute COVID-19.

V gene TRBV27 combines with J gene TRBJ2-7, with TRBD1 matching 9 bases. Germline V gene lookup returns CDR1 MNHEY and CDR2 SMNVEV (reference sequence). The CDR3 is 15 residues long. Trimming took 4 bases from V and 6 from J; bases not matched to a gene: 10. The CDR3 DNA reads TGTGCCAGCAGTTCCTCACCTCGACAGGGGGGCGAGCAGTACTTC. Its protein product is CASSSSPRQGGEQYF.

V is TRBV6-1 and J is TRBJ2-7, with D possibly matching TRBD1 (5 bases). The CDR3 has 17 residues. Germline V CDR1 and CDR2: MNHNS, SASEGT. V lost 3 bases, J lost 4 bases, and 22 bases lay in between. The DNA for the CDR3 is TGTGCCAGCAGTGAGCGATTTGTGGGGCTTTACCCATACGAGCAGTACTTC. It translates to CASSERFVGLYPYEQYF.

The J gene is TRBJ2-2, the V gene TRBV6-4; D possibly corresponds to TRBD1 (5 bases). Germline-derived CDR1 and CDR2 are MRHNA and SNTAGT. Trimming removed 4 bases from V and 2 bases from J, with 8 bases in between. This CDR3 is built from 14 residues. The CDR3 loop is CASSVTVNTGELFF. The CDR3 DNA sequence: TGTGCCAGCAGTGTGACAGTCAACACCGGGGAGCTGTTTTTT.

V is TRBV5-5 and J is TRBJ1-6; possibly TRBD1 for D (5 bases). The germline CDR1 and CDR2 sequences are SGHKS and YYEKEE (reference sequence). This CDR3 comprises 15 residues. The V end was cut by 1 base, the J end by 10 bases, with 15 bases between. Written as DNA, the CDR3 is TGTGCCAGCAGCTTGCAAGGGGATGGGCGGTCACCCCTCCACTTT. The encoded protein is CASSLQGDGRSPLHF.

CDR3 coding DNA: TGTGCCAGCAGCTTAGGGGGACGACAGGGAGACTATGGCTACACCTTC. It translates to CASSLGGRQGDYGYTF. The V gene is TRBV11-2, the J gene TRBJ1-2; 7 bases match TRBD1. This CDR3 has 16 amino acids. Unmatched junction bases numbered 8, after V lost 1 base and J lost 3 bases. Per germline, CDR1 SGHAT and CDR2 FQNNGV.

The chain combines TRBV19 with TRBJ2-2; TRBD2 agrees at 7 bases. The germline CDR1 and CDR2 sequences are LNHDA and SQIVND (reference sequence). With V trimmed by 3 bases and J by 3 bases, 10 bases remained unmatched. This CDR3 has 17 residues. The CDR3 is CASSIPRGLADTGELFF. CDR3 DNA sequence: TGTGCCAGTAGTATCCCCCGTGGGCTAGCGGACACCGGGGAGCTGTTTTTT.

The rearrangement uses TRBV10-1 and TRBJ2-7; tentative D call: TRBD1 (5 bases). CDR1 is WNHNN and CDR2 is SYGVQD in the germline V gene (reference sequence). The ends were cut back, 5 bases at V and 0 bases at J, with 14 bases in the middle. CDR3 length: 15 amino acids. The CDR3 DNA is TGCGCCAGCAGTCAGGGTCTTGGGGTCTCCTACGAGCAGTACTTC. As protein: CASSQGLGVSYEQYF.

The V and J genes are TRBV15 and TRBJ1-4; possible D gene TRBD1, 5 bases. This CDR3 has 16 amino acids. CDR1 is LNHNV, CDR2 YYDKDF, per germline (reference sequence). Trimming left V 5 bases short and J 6 bases short, with 19 bases between. In nucleotides, the CDR3 is TGTGCCACCAGCCCCCATGGGGCAGGGAAGGATGAAAAACTGTTTTTT. It encodes CATSPHGAGKDEKLFF.

The chain carries TRBV3-1 (or the pseudogene TRBV3-2) and TRBJ1-1; D is ambiguous. V lost 4 bases and J lost 1, with 13 bases in between. Germline V gene data show CDR1 as LGHDT and CDR2 as YNNKEL (reference sequence). This CDR3 is built from 15 residues. CDR3 DNA: TGTGCCAGCAGCCCCCGCGGACTCCGGAACACTGAAGCTTTCTTT. It specifies CASSPRGLRNTEAFF.

This sequence joins TRBV5-4 and TRBJ1-4, with D possibly TRBD1 on 6 matching bases. Germline CDR1 and CDR2: SGHNT and YYREEE (reference sequence). The CDR3 is 14 residues long. V gave up 1 base and J gave up 8 bases, with 12 bases separating them. Written as DNA, the CDR3 is TGTGCCAGCAGCTTGAACAGGGAAGGCGAAAAACTGTTTTTT. Amino acid sequence: CASSLNREGEKLFF.

The rearrangement uses TRBV7-8 and TRBJ2-7; possible D gene TRBD2, 6 bases. CDR3 length: 15 residues. Trimming cost V 1 base and J 3 bases, with 13 bases left between them. Looked up from germline, CDR1 is SGHVS and CDR2 is FQNEAQ. This chain's CDR3 is CASSLVSGLNYEQYF. Written as DNA, the CDR3 is TGTGCCAGCAGCTTAGTTAGCGGCCTTAACTACGAGCAGTACTTC.

The chain links TRBV7-2 to TRBJ2-3; TRBD2 matches 8 bases. The ends lost 5 bases at V and 2 bases at J; junction bases unmatched: 9. The germline CDR1 and CDR2 sequences are SGHTA and FQGNSA. CDR3 size: 16 residues. The CDR3 DNA sequence: TGTGCCAGCAGCCGGTCACTAGCGGTTACCACAGATACGCAGTATTTT. Translation: CASSRSLAVTTDTQYF.

The chain combines TRBV28 with TRBJ1-4; D is unclear. CDR3 length: 15 amino acids. Germline values: CDR1 MDHEN, CDR2 SYDVKM. V lost 5 bases and J 4 bases, leaving 14 bases between the germline ends. CDR3 sequence (DNA): TGTGCCAGCAGTCCCGGCCAGGTTTTTAATGAAAAACTGTTTTTT. Its translation: CASSPGQVFNEKLFF.

This chain uses TRBV28 with TRBJ2-5; D is possibly TRBD2 (5 bases). V lost 5 bases and J lost 4, with 11 bases in between. There are 13 residues in the CDR3. In germline, CDR1 is MDHEN, CDR2 SYDVKM. CDR3 DNA sequence: TGTGCCAGCAGTACCCGGGGAGTAGAGACCCAGTACTTC. Amino acids: CASSTRGVETQYF.

This sequence joins TRBV14 and TRBJ1-1; D perhaps matches TRBD1 (5 bases). In germline, CDR1 is SGHDN, CDR2 FVKESK. V was cut by 2 bases and J by 1 base, with 11 bases left in between. This CDR3 is built from 15 residues. CDR3 bases: TGTGCCAGCAGCCAAAGACAGATATCGAACACTGAAGCTTTCTTT. Translating gives CASSQRQISNTEAFF.

The chain carries TRBV7-9 and TRBJ2-1; 12 nucleotides match TRBD2. The CDR3 has 18 amino acids. Germline trimming cut 5 bases from V and 2 bases from J; bases unmatched to any gene: 10. Germline-derived CDR1 and CDR2 are SEHNR and FQNEAQ (reference sequence). CDR3 amino acids: CASSLNIGLAGTYNEQFF. In nucleotides, the CDR3 is TGTGCCAGCAGCCTTAACATTGGACTAGCGGGAACCTACAATGAGCAGTTCTTC.

The chain couples TRBV19 to TRBJ2-1; 12 nucleotides match TRBD2. There are 15 residues in the CDR3. V gave up 7 bases and J gave up 6 bases; unmatched junction bases: 7. The germline CDR1 and CDR2 sequences are LNHDA and SQIVND (reference sequence). The CDR3 loop reads CASKTLAGGLNEQFF. The CDR3, as DNA: TGTGCCAGTAAAACACTAGCGGGAGGCCTCAATGAGCAGTTCTTC.

The chain combines TRBV30 with TRBJ1-3; D gene ambiguous. The CDR3 sequence is 14 residues long. From germline, CDR1 is GTSNPN and CDR2 SVGIG (reference sequence). Trimming pared 4 bases from V and 0 bases from J, leaving 10 bases between. This chain's CDR3 is CAWKGDLSGNTIYF. DNA for the CDR3: TGTGCCTGGAAGGGAGACCTCTCTGGAAACACCATATATTTT.

V gene TRBV15 combines with J gene TRBJ1-6, with 7 nucleotides matching TRBD1. This CDR3 has 20 amino acids. Germline CDR1 is LNHNV and CDR2 is YYDKDF (reference sequence). With 1 base clipped from V and 0 bases from J, the junction kept 12 bases outside the gene matches. Written as DNA, the CDR3 is TGTGCCACCAGCAGAGTCCTACAGGGGTCGAGGAGCTCCTATAATTCACCCCTCCACTTT. Amino acids: CATSRVLQGSRSSYNSPLHF.

The chain is built from TRBV3-1 (or the pseudogene TRBV3-2) and TRBJ2-3; D ambiguous. Trimming took 5 bases from V and 7 from J, leaving 10 bases between them. Germline V gene sequence: CDR1 LGHDT, CDR2 YNNKEL (reference sequence). The CDR3 consists of 12 residues. The DNA for the CDR3 is TGTGCCAGCAGCTTAACGAGAAATACGCAGTATTTT. Amino acid sequence: CASSLTRNTQYF.

The chain is built from TRBV7-2 and TRBJ1-6; no definite D call. V was shortened by 1 base and J by 4 bases, with 8 bases between the two germline ends. There are 15 residues in the CDR3. CDR1 and CDR2 (germline): SGHTA, FQGNSA. The CDR3 DNA sequence: TGTGCCAGCAGCTTAGATCCGGGTTATAATTCACCCCTCCACTTT. Protein sequence: CASSLDPGYNSPLHF. Together with reference TRBV7-2 and TRBJ1-6, the CDR3 gives the full variable domain: GAGVSQSPSNKVTEKGKDVELRCDPISGHTALYWYRQSLGQGLEFLIYFQGNSAPDKSGLPSDRFSAERTGGSVSTLTIQRTQQEDSAVYLCASSLDPGYNSPLHFGNGTRLTVT.